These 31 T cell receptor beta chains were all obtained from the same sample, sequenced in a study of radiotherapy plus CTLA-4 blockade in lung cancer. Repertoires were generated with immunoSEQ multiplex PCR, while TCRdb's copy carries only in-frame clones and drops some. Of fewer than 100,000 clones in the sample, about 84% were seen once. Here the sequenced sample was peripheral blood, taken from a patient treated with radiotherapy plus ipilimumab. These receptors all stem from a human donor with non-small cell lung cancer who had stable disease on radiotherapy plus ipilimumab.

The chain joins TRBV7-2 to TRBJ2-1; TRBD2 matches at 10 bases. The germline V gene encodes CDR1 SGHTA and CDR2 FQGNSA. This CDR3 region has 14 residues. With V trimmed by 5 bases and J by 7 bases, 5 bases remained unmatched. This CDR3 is CASSPRTSGNEQFF. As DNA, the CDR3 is TGTGCCAGCAGCCCAAGGACTAGCGGAAATGAGCAGTTCTTC.

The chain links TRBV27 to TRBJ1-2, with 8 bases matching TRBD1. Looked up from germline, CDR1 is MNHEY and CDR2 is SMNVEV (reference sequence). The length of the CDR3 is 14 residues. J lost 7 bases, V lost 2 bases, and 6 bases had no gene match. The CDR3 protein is CASSLQGARGGYTF. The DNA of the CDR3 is TGTGCCAGCAGTTTACAGGGGGCCCGGGGTGGCTACACCTTC.

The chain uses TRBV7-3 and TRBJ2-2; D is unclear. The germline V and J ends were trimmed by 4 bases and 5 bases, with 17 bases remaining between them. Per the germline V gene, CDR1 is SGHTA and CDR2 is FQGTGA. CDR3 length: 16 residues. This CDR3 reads CASSSSGRVGTGELFF. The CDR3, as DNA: TGTGCCAGCAGCTCCTCGGGCCGGGTAGGAACCGGGGAGCTGTTTTTT.

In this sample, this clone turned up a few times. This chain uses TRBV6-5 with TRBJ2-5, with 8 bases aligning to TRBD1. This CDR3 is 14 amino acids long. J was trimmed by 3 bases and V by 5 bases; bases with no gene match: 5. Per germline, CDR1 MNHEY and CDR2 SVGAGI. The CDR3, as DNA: TGTGCCAGCAGTGATCAGGACAGGGAAGAGACCCAGTACTTC. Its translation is CASSDQDREETQYF.

CDR3 sequence: CASSSRDNQPQHF. For the CDR3, the DNA is TGTGCCAGCAGTTCCAGAGATAATCAGCCCCAGCATTTT. The V gene is TRBV6-5, the J gene TRBJ1-5; no clear D gene. Trimming cost V 4 bases and J 4 bases, with 8 bases left between them. CDR1 is MNHEY and CDR2 is SVGAGI in the germline V gene. The length of the CDR3 is 13 residues.

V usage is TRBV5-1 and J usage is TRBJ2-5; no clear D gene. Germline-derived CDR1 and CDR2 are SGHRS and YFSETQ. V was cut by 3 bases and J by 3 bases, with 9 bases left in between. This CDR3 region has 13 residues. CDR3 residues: CASSSQVKETQYF. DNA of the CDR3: TGCGCCAGCAGCTCCCAGGTCAAAGAGACCCAGTACTTC.

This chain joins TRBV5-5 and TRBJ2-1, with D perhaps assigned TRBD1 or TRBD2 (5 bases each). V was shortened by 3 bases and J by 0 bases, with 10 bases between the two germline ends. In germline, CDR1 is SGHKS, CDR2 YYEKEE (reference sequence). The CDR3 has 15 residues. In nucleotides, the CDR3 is TGTGCCAGCAGCTGGACAACTAGCTCCTACAATGAGCAGTTCTTC. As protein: CASSWTTSSYNEQFF.

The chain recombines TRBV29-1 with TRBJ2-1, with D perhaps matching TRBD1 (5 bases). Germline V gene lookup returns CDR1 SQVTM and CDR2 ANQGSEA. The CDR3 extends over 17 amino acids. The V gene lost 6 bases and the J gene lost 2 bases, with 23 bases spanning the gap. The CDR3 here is CSVDRRLGAVAYNEQFF. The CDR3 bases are TGCAGCGTCGACCGAAGACTTGGGGCGGTAGCCTACAATGAGCAGTTCTTC.

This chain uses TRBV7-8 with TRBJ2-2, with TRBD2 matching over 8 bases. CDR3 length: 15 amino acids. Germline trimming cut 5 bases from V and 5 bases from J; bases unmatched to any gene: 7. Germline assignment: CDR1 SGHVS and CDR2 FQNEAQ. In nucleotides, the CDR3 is TGTGCCAGCAGCAAAAGCGGGAGTCGTACCGGGGAGCTGTTTTTT. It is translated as CASSKSGSRTGELFF.

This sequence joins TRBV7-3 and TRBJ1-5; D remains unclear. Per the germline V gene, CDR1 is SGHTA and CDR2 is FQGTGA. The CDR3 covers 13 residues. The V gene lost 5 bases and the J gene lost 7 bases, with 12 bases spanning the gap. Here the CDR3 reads CASSQNEGQPQHF. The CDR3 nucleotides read TGTGCCAGCAGCCAAAATGAGGGACAGCCCCAGCATTTT.

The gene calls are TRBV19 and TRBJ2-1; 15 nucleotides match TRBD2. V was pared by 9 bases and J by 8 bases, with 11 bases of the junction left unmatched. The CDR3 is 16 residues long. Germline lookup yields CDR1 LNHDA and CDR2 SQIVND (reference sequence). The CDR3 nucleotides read TGTGCCAGCAATCCCCAAAGGACTAGCGGGAGGGATGAGCAGTTCTTC. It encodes CASNPQRTSGRDEQFF.

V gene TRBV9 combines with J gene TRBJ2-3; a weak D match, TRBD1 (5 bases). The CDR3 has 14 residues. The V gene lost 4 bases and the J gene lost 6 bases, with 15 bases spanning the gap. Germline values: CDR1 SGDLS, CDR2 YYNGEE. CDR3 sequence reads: CASSLRWKGDTQYF. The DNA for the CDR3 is TGTGCCAGCAGCCTCCGCTGGAAGGGGGATACGCAGTATTTT.

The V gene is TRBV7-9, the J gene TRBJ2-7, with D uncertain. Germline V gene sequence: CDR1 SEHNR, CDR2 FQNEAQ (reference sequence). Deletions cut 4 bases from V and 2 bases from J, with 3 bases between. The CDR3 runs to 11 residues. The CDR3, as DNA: TGTGCCAGCAGCTCCACCTACGAGCAGTACTTC. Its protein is CASSSTYEQYF.

DNA for the CDR3: TGCGCCAGCAGCTTGGCCCTCGGGGGAATGAACACTGAAGCTTTCTTT. Its translation: CASSLALGGMNTEAFF. This rearrangement joins TRBV5-1 to TRBJ1-1; D perhaps matches TRBD1 (5 bases). The germline V and J ends were trimmed by 0 bases and 0 bases, with 12 bases remaining between them. CDR1 is SGHRS, CDR2 YFSETQ, per germline. This CDR3 spans 16 amino acids. Complete variable domain (other parts from reference TRBV5-1 and TRBJ1-1): KAGVTQTPRYLIKTRGQQVTLSCSPISGHRSVSWYQQTPGQGLQFLFEYFSETQRNKGNFPGRFSGRQFSNSRSEMNVSTLELGDSALYLCASSLALGGMNTEAFFGQGTRLTVV.

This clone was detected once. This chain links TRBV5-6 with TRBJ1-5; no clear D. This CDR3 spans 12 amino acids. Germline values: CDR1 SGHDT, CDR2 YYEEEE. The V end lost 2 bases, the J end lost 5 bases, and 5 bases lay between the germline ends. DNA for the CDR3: TGTGCCAGCAGCTTTGGTTATCAGCCCCAGCATTTT. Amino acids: CASSFGYQPQHF.

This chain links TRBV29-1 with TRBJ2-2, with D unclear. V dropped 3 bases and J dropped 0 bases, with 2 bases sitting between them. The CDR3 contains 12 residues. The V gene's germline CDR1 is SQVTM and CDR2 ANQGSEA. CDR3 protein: CSVDPNTGELFF. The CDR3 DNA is TGCAGCGTTGACCCGAACACCGGGGAGCTGTTTTTT.

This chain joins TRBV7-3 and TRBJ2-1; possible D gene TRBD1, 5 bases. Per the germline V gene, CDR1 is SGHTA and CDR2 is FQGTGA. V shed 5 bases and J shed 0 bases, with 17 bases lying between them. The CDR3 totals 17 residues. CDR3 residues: CASSPRGQFGSYNEQFF. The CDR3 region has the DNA TGTGCCAGCAGCCCAAGGGGCCAGTTTGGCTCCTACAATGAGCAGTTCTTC.

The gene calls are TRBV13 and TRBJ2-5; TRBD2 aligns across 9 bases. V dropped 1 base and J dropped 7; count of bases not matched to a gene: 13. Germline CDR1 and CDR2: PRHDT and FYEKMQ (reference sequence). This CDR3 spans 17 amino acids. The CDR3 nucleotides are TGTGCCAGCAGCTTAGCGGTTAGCGGGGGTCCCGGAGGGACCCAGTACTTC. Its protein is CASSLAVSGGPGGTQYF.

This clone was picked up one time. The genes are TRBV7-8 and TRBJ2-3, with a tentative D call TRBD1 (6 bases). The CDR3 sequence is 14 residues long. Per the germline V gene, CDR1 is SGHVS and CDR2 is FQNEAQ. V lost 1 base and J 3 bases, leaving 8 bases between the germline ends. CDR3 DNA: TGTGCCAGCAGCTTAGATACAGGGACAGATACGCAGTATTTT. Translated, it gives CASSLDTGTDTQYF.

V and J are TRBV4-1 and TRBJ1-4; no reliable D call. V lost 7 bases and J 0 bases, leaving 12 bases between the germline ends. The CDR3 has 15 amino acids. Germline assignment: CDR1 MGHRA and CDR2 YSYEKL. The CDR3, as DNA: TGCGCCAGCACCCGGACGGAGGCAACTAATGAAAAACTGTTTTTT. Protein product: CASTRTEATNEKLFF.

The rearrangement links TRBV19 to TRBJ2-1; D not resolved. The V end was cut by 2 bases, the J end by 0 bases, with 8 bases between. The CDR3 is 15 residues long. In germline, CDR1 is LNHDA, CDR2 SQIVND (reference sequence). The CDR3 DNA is TGTGCCAGTAGTATATTTTCTCCCTCCTACAATGAGCAGTTCTTC. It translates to CASSIFSPSYNEQFF.

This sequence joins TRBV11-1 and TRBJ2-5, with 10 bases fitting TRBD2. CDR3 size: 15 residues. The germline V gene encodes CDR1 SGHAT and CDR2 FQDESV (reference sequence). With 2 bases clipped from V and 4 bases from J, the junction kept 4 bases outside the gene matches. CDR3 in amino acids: CASSLRRTSGETQYF. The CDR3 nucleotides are TGTGCCAGCAGCTTACGCAGGACTAGCGGAGAGACCCAGTACTTC. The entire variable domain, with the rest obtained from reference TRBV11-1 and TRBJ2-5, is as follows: EAEVAQSPRYKITEKSQAVAFWCDPISGHATLYWYRQILGQGPELLVQFQDESVVDDSQLPKDRFSAERLKGVDSTLKIQPAELGDSAMYLCASSLRRTSGETQYFGPGTRLLVL.

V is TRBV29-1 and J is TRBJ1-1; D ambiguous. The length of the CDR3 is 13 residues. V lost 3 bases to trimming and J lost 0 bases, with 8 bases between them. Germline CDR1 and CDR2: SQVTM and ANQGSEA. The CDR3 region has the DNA TGCAGCGTTGAGGGCAATCTGAACACTGAAGCTTTCTTT. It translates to CSVEGNLNTEAFF.

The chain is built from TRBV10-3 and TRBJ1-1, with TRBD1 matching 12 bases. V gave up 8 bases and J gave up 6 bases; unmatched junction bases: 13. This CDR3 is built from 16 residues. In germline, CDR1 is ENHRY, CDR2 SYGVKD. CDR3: CAIGGTGGASTAEAFF. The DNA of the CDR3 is TGTGCCATCGGGGGGACAGGGGGCGCTTCGACCGCTGAAGCTTTCTTT.

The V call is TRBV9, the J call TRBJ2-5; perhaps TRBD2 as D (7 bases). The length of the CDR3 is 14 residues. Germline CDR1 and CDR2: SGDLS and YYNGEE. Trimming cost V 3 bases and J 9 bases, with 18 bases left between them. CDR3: CASSATGGLGPQYF. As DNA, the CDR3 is TGTGCCAGCAGCGCCACGGGGGGCCTAGGGCCCCAGTACTTC.

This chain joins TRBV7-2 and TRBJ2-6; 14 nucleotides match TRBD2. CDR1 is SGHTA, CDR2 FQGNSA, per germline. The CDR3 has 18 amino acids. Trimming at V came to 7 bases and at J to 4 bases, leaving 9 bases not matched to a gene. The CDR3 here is CASTFRLAGGSGANVLTF. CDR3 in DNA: TGTGCCAGCACCTTCCGACTAGCGGGAGGGTCAGGGGCCAACGTCCTGACTTTC.

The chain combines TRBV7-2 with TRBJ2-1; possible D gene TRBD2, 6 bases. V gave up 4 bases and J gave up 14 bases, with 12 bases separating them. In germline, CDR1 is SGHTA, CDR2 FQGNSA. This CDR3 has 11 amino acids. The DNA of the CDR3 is TGTGCCAGCAGCTCCCGACTAGAGGAGTTCTTC. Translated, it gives CASSSRLEEFF. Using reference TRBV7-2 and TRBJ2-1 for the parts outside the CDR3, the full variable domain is GAGVSQSPSNKVTEKGKDVELRCDPISGHTALYWYRQSLGQGLEFLIYFQGNSAPDKSGLPSDRFSAERTGGSVSTLTIQRTQQEDSAVYLCASSSRLEEFFGPGTRLTVL.

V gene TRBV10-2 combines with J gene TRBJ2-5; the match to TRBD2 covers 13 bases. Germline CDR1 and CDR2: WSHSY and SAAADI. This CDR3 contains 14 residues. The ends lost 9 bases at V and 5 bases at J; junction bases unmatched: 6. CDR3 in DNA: TGCGCCAGTCGGACTAGCGGGAGCGGTGAGACCCAGTACTTC. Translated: CASRTSGSGETQYF.

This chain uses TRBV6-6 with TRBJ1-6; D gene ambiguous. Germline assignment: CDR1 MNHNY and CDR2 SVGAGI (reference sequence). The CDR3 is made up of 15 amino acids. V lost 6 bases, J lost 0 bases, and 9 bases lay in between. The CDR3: CASRPRSSYNSPLHF. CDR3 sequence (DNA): TGTGCCAGCAGACCCCGGAGCTCCTATAATTCACCCCTCCACTTT.

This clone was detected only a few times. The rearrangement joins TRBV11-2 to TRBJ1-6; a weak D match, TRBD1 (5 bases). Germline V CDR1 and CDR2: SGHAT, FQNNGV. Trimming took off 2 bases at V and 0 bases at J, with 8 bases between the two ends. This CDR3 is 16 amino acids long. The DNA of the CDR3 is TGTGCCAGCAGCTTAAACCAGGGCTCCTATAATTCACCCCTCCACTTT. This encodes CASSLNQGSYNSPLHF. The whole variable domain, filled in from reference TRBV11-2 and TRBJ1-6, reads EAGVAQSPRYKIIEKRQSVAFWCNPISGHATLYWYQQILGQGPKLLIQFQNNGVVDDSQLPKDRFSAERLKGVDSTLKIQPAKLEDSAVYLCASSLNQGSYNSPLHFGNGTRLTVT.

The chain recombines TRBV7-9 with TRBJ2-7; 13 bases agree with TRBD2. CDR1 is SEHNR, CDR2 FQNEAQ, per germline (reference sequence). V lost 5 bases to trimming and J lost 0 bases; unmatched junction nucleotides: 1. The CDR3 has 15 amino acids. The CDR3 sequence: CASSRTSGSSYEQYF. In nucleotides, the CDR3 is TGTGCCAGCAGCCGGACTAGCGGGAGCTCCTACGAGCAGTACTTC.